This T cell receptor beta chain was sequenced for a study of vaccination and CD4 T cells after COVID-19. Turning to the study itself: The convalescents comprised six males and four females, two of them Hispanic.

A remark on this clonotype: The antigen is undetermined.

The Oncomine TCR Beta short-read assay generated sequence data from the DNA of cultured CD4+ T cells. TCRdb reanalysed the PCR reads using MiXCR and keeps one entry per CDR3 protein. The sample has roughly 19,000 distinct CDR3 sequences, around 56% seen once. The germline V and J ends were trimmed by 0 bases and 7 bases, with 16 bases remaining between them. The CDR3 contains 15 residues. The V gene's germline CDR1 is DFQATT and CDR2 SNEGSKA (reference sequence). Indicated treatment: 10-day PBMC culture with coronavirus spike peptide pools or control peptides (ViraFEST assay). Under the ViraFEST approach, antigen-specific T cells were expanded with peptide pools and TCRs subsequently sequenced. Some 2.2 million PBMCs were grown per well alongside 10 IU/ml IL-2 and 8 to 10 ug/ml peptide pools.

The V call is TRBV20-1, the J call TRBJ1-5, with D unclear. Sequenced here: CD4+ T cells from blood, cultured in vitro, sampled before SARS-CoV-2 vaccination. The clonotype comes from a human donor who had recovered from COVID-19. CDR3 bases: TGCAGTGCTAGAGATTTCCGAACTTCGGCGCAGCCCCAGCATTTT. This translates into CSARDFRTSAQPQHF.